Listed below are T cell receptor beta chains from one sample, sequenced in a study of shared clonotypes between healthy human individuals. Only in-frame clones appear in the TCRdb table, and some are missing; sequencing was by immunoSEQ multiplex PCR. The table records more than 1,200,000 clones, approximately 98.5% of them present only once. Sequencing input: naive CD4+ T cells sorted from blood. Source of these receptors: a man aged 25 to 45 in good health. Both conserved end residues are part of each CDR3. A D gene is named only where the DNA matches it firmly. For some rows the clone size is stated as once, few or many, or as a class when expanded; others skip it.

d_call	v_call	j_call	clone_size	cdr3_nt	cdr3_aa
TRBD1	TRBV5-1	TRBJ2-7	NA	TGCGCCAGCAGCTTGGGGGGACAGCGTTACGAGCAGTACTTC	CASSLGGQRYEQYF
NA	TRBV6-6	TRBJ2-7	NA	TGTGCCAGCAGTTACCAAAACGGAGTCGACTCCTACGAGCAGTACTTC	CASSYQNGVDSYEQYF
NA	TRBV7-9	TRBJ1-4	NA	TGTGCCAGCAGCGCAGTCAGGGTATATACGGATGAAAAACTGTTTTTT	CASSAVRVYTDEKLFF
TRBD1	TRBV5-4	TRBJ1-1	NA	TGTGCCAGCAGTGAAGCCGCAGGGGGGGGCACTGAAGCTTTCTTT	CASSEAAGGGTEAFF
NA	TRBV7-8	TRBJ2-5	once	TGTGCCAGCAGCTTAACCGGGCGGATACAAGAGACCCAGTACTTC	CASSLTGRIQETQYF
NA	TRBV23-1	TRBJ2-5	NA	TGCGCCAGCAGTCAATCAAGTCTGTCAGCGTACCAAGAGACCCAGTACTTC	CASSQSSLSAYQETQYF
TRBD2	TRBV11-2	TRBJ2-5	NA	TGTGCCAGCAGCTCGAATAGCGGGAGGGCCGTGGAGACCCAGTACTTC	CASSSNSGRAVETQYF
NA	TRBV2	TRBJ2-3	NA	TGTGCCAGCACTGGCCTTCTCGGCACAGATACGCAGTATTTT	CASTGLLGTDTQYF
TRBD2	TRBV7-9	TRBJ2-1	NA	TGTGCCAGCAGCCGAAGCGGGAGGGGTTTGGAGAATGAGCAGTTCTTC	CASSRSGRGLENEQFF
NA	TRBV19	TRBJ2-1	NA	TGTGCCAGTAGTATTTCGGACAATGAGCAGTTCTTC	CASSISDNEQFF
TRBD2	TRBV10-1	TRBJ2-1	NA	TGCGCCAGCAGTGAGTCTAGTAGCGGGAGTATCGATGAGCAGTTCTTC	CASSESSSGSIDEQFF